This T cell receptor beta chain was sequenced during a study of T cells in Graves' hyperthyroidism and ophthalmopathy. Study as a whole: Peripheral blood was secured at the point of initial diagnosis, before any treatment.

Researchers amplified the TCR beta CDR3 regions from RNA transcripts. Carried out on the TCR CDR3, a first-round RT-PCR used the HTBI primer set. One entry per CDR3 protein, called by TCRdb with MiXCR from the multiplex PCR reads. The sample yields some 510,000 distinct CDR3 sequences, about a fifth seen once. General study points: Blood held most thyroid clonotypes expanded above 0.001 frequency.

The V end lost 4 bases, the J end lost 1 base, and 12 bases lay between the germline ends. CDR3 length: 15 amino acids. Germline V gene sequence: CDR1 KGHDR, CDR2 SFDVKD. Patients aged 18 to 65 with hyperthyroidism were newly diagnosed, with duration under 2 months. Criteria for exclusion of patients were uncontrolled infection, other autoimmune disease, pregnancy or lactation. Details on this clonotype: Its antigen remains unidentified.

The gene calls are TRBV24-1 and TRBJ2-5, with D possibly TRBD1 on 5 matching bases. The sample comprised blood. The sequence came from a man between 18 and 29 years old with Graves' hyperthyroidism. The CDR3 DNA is TGTGCCACCAGTGAATTGTATAGGGGCCAAGAGACCCAGTACTTC. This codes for CATSELYRGQETQYF.